Following are 2 T cell receptor beta chains from one sample sequenced in a study of T cells in tumors after PD-1 blockade. Sequenced by immunoSEQ multiplex PCR; TCRdb stores in-frame clones only, minus some. The table lists around 50,000 clones, around 85% of them singletons. The sample consisted of PBMCs, taken before anti-PD-1 therapy. The receptors derive from a human donor with advanced basal cell or squamous cell carcinoma (not recorded which).

In this sample, this clone is medium-sized. The V gene is TRBV7-9, the J gene TRBJ2-7, with 7 bases lining up with TRBD1. Trimming cost V 1 base and J 0 bases; bases outside gene matches: 6. The CDR3 contains 16 residues. Germline values: CDR1 SEHNR, CDR2 FQNEAQ (reference sequence). The CDR3 nucleotides read TGTGCCAGCAGCTTAGGGGAACAGGGGAGCTCCTACGAGCAGTACTTC. It encodes CASSLGEQGSSYEQYF.

V and J are TRBV28 and TRBJ2-3; 9 positions match TRBD1. Germline trimming cut 7 bases from V and 3 bases from J; bases unmatched to any gene: 5. CDR3 length: 14 amino acids. Germline assignment: CDR1 MDHEN and CDR2 SYDVKM. The CDR3 region is CASKRQGVTDTQYF. CDR3 DNA sequence: TGTGCCAGCAAACGACAGGGGGTAACAGATACGCAGTATTTT.